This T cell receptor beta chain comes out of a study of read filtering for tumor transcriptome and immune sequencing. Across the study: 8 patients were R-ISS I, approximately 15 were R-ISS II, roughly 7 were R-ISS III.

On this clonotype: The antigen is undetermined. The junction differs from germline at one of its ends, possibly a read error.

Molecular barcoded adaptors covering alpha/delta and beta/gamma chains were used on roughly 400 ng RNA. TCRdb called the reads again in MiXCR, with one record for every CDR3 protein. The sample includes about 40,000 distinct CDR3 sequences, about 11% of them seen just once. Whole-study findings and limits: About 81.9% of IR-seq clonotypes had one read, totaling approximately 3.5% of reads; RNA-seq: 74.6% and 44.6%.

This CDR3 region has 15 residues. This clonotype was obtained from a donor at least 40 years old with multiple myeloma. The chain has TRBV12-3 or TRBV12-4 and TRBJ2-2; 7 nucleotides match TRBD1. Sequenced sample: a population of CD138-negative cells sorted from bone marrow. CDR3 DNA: TGTGCCAGCACCTTGGACAGGCTGAACGCCGGGGAGCTGTTTTTT. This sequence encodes CASTLDRLNAGELFF.